This T cell receptor beta chain is drawn from a study of blood T cell repertoires in COVID-19. Profiled with immunoSEQ multiplex PCR; TCRdb holds only in-frame clones, not every one. The sample shows tens of thousands of clones, roughly 88% of them seen only once. V shed 5 bases and J shed 5 bases, with 16 bases lying between them. From germline, CDR1 is SEHNR and CDR2 FQNEAQ (reference sequence). The CDR3 is made up of 14 amino acids. The sequenced sample consisted of peripheral blood. The TCR sequence derives from a man between 45 and 60 years old with COVID-19, enrolled during active disease. The chain joins TRBV7-9 to TRBJ2-7, with D possibly being TRBD1 (5 bases). This chain's CDR3 is CASSPSTVAHEQYF. CDR3 sequence (DNA): TGTGCCAGCAGCCCTTCGACAGTCGCTCACGAGCAGTACTTC.